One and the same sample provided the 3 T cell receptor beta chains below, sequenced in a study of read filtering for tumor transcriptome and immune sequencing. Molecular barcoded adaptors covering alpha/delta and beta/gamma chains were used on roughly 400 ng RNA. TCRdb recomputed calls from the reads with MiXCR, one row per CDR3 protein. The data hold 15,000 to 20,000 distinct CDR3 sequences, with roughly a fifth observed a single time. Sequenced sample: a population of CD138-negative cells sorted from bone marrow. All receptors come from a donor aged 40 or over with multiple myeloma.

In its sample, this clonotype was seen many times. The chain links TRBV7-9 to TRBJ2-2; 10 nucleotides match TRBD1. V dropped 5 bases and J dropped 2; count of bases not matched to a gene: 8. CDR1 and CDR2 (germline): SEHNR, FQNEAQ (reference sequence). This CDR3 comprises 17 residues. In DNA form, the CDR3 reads TGTGCCAGCAGCGTCCCTCGGGACAGGGGTAACACCGGGGAGCTGTTTTTT. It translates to CASSVPRDRGNTGELFF.

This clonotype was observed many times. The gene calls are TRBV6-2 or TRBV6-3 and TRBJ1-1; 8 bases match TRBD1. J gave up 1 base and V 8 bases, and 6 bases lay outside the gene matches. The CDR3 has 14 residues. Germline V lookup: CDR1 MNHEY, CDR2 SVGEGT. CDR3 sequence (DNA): TGTGCCAGCCGGGGGACAGGCGAGAACACTGAAGCTTTCTTT. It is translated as CASRGTGENTEAFF.

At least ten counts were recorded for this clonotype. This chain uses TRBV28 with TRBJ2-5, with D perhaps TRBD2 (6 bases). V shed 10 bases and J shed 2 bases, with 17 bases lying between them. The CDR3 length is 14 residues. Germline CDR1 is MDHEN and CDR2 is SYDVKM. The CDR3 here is CATTRGAGQETQYF. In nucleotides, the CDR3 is TGTGCCACCACCCGAGGAGCGGGTCAAGAGACCCAGTACTTC.